The clone carrying this T cell receptor beta chain is deemed medium-sized. Its antigen is still unknown. The entry originates in a study of spatial heterogeneity in lung cancer. On the study more broadly: Detected sequences consistently included more beta-chain ones than alpha-chain ones.

Time point of the sample: sample taken at primary tumor resection. The input material, whole RNA from tumor, nontumor lung or frozen PBMC, was sequenced unsorted. This CDR3 is built from 17 residues. The junction had 11 bases not matched to a gene; V was cut back by 6 bases and J by 3 bases. TCR cDNA molecules were tagged individually, and each one carried a unique molecular identifier. TCRdb called the 5' RACE reads again in MiXCR, with one record for every CDR3 protein. The sample includes 5,700 or so distinct CDR3 sequences, 7.5% to 8% of them seen just once. General study results and limits: In tumors, expanded intratumoral alpha and beta TCR counts tracked mutation counts. The recorded estimate of tumor T cell coverage is approximately 7.7% for alpha chains and approximately 13% for beta chains.

The TCR comes from a female donor with early-stage non-small cell lung cancer. Material: lung tumor tissue, obtained at surgery. The V gene is TRBV12-3 or TRBV12-4, the J gene TRBJ2-3; 11 bases agree with TRBD2. The CDR3 sequence: CASSSDLAGGSTDTQYF. In nucleotides, the CDR3 is TGTGCCAGCAGCTCTGATCTAGCGGGGGGCAGTACAGATACGCAGTATTTT.